One sample yielded the 32 T cell receptor beta chains listed below, sequenced in a study of T-cell reconstitution after alpha-beta-depleted transplantation in children (dated by TCRdb to 2016 to 2018). The sample's treatment or condition label is to be understood as: allogeneic hematopoietic cell transplantation with graft depleted of TCRalphabeta T cells and CD19 B cells. Library generation was performed with PCR. Sequencing was performed on an Illumina HiSeq 2500. Molecular barcoding was employed in the preparation of TCR libraries, with unique molecular identifiers being used to normalize TCRbeta repertoire quantification. Through fastp at Q25 and MiXCR, TCRdb rebuilt clones from the public reads, retaining in-frame beta chains. Rows with a matching CDR3 protein are joined into one entry that keeps the most common DNA and genes. The sample table holds hundreds of thousands of distinct CDR3 sequences, of which 10% to 15% were seen once. The ten top clones hold about 2.2% of the sample.

The material was PBMCs, mostly from graft donor cells, obtained 360 days after TCRalphabeta/CD19-depleted stem cell transplant. These receptors were taken from a male patient aged 10-17 years who had a stem cell transplant for acute myeloid leukemia, so the T cells may come from the graft donor.

Note on this clonotype: A much bigger clone sits one base away, suggesting this may be a read error. The V and J genes are TRBV15 and TRBJ2-7, with D perhaps assigned TRBD1 or TRBD2 (5 bases each). Germline V gene lookup returns CDR1 LNHNV and CDR2 YYDKDF (reference sequence). The CDR3 has 13 amino acids. The ends were cut back, 0 bases at V and 4 bases at J, with 7 bases in the middle. The CDR3 DNA follows: TGTGCCACCAGCAGAGAGGGGGTATACGAGCAGTACTTC. It specifies CATSREGVYEQYF.

The rearrangement joins TRBV7-2 to TRBJ2-4; 7 bases line up with TRBD1. Trimming removed 1 base from V and 3 bases from J; junction bases left unmatched: 0. This CDR3 region has 14 residues. Germline V CDR1 and CDR2: SGHTA, FQGNSA. CDR3 nucleotide sequence: TGTGCCAGCAGCTTAGACAGGGGCAAAAACATTCAGTACTTC. Its protein is CASSLDRGKNIQYF.

This clonotype was detected a few times. The chain joins TRBV30 to TRBJ2-7, with D possibly TRBD1 on 5 matching bases. This CDR3 has 14 amino acids. The V end was cut by 2 bases, the J end by 4 bases, with 15 bases between. Germline V lookup: CDR1 GTSNPN, CDR2 SVGIG (reference sequence). The CDR3 reads CAWSPLTGRYEQYF. CDR3 sequence (DNA): TGTGCCTGGAGTCCTCTCACAGGTAGATACGAGCAGTACTTC.

This clonotype has a handful of counts. Written as DNA, the CDR3 is TGTGCCAGCAGCCCGAATGGCCCAGGTTTTGGGGCCAACGTCCTGACTTTC. This codes for CASSPNGPGFGANVLTF. The V and J genes are TRBV7-3 and TRBJ2-6; D is uncertain. The V gene lost 5 bases and the J gene lost 3 bases, with 17 bases spanning the gap. Germline assignment: CDR1 SGHTA and CDR2 FQGTGA. There are 17 residues in the CDR3.

In this sample, this clonotype turned up many times. For the CDR3, the DNA is TGCAGCGTTACGGACAGGGGAAAGACCCAGTACTTC. Translated: CSVTDRGKTQYF. The J gene is TRBJ2-5, the V gene TRBV29-1, with 9 bases fitting TRBD1. J was trimmed by 6 bases and V by 5 bases; bases with no gene match: 4. Germline V gives CDR1 SQVTM, CDR2 ANQGSEA. The length of the CDR3 is 12 residues.

This clonotype was found a few times. The rearrangement links TRBV20-1 to TRBJ2-7, with TRBD2 matching 12 bases. Germline V gene sequence: CDR1 DFQATT, CDR2 SNEGSKA (reference sequence). This CDR3 spans 14 amino acids. Trimming took 3 bases from V and 3 from J; bases not matched to a gene: 3. The CDR3 sequence: CSARRTSGNYEQYF. The CDR3 nucleotides read TGCAGTGCTAGGAGGACTAGCGGGAACTACGAGCAGTACTTC.

This clonotype was detected ten times or more. The chain is built from TRBV29-1 and TRBJ2-3; 7 bases agree with TRBD1. The CDR3 runs 14 residues. V was pared by 0 bases and J by 1 base, with 1 base of the junction left unmatched. From germline, CDR1 is SQVTM and CDR2 ANQGSEA. Here the CDR3 reads CSVEDQGGTDTQYF. The CDR3, as DNA: TGCAGCGTTGAAGATCAGGGGGGCACAGATACGCAGTATTTT.

The CDR3 protein is CASSPPKREGRWGETQYF. The CDR3 coding sequence is TGTGCCAGCAGTCCCCCCAAGCGGGAGGGCCGTTGGGGAGAGACCCAGTACTTC. The chain links TRBV28 to TRBJ2-5; 10 nucleotides line up with TRBD2. The junction had 16 bases not matched to a gene; V was cut back by 5 bases and J by 4 bases. Germline lookup yields CDR1 MDHEN and CDR2 SYDVKM. The CDR3 loop spans 18 amino acids.

V usage is TRBV9 and J usage is TRBJ2-7; possibly TRBD1 for D (6 bases). The germline gives CDR1 SGDLS, CDR2 YYNGEE. The CDR3 sequence is 15 residues long. Trimming took off 3 bases at V and 3 bases at J, with 16 bases between the two ends. CDR3 sequence reads: CASSEGVKAGYEQYF. The DNA for the CDR3 is TGTGCCAGCAGCGAGGGGGTGAAGGCCGGCTACGAGCAGTACTTC.

The chain is built from TRBV18 and TRBJ2-7; D might be TRBD1 (5 bases). This CDR3 region has 16 residues. Germline V gene lookup returns CDR1 KGHSH and CDR2 LQKENI. V lost 3 bases to trimming and J lost 7 bases, with 22 bases between them. The CDR3 sequence is CASSPRQEISQGEQYF. The CDR3 nucleotides are TGTGCCAGCTCACCCCGCCAGGAGATATCTCAGGGTGAGCAGTACTTC.

In its sample, this clonotype was seen a few times. CDR3 bases: TGTGCCACCAGCAGAGAGATAGGGACAGGGGGTGTCGGGGAGCTGTTTTTT. It translates to CATSREIGTGGVGELFF. This chain uses TRBV15 with TRBJ2-2; 11 bases are shared with TRBD1. The CDR3 contains 17 residues. Losses at the gene ends were 0 bases for V and 7 bases for J; bases not matched to a gene: 7. Germline CDR1 is LNHNV and CDR2 is YYDKDF (reference sequence).

This clonotype has a count of ten or more. The rearrangement uses TRBV4-2 and TRBJ2-1; 10 nucleotides line up with TRBD2. V shed 0 bases, J shed 7 bases, and the junction held 12 bases outside the gene matches. The CDR3 covers 18 residues. CDR1 is LGHNA, CDR2 YNFKEQ, per germline. CDR3 sequence: CASSQDRGLASLMNEQFF. CDR3 sequence (DNA): TGTGCCAGCAGCCAAGATCGGGGACTAGCGTCTTTGATGAATGAGCAGTTCTTC.

This chain links TRBV16 with TRBJ2-2; no clear D. Trimming took off 0 bases at V and 1 base at J, with 6 bases between the two ends. Germline CDR1 is KGHSY and CDR2 is FQNENV. The CDR3 extends over 15 amino acids. The CDR3, as DNA: TGTGCCAGCAGCCAATCCCCGTTGAACACCGGGGAGCTGTTTTTT. This encodes CASSQSPLNTGELFF.

This rearrangement joins TRBV20-1 to TRBJ1-3, with 10 bases aligning to TRBD1. Germline CDR1 DFQATT, CDR2 SNEGSKA (reference sequence). The CDR3 has 17 residues. V dropped 5 bases and J dropped 0; count of bases not matched to a gene: 10. The CDR3 loop reads CSACPGTGDSSGNTIYF. In nucleotides, the CDR3 is TGCAGTGCTTGCCCAGGGACAGGGGATAGCTCTGGAAACACCATATATTTT.

This clonotype has a handful of counts. The chain uses TRBV29-1 and TRBJ2-7, with a possible D match to TRBD2 (6 bases). The CDR3 spans 13 residues. The V end lost 5 bases, the J end lost 0 bases, and 11 bases lay between the germline ends. Germline values: CDR1 SQVTM, CDR2 ANQGSEA. The CDR3 region has the DNA TGCAGCGTTACCTCGGACTACTCCTACGAGCAGTACTTC. Amino acid sequence: CSVTSDYSYEQYF.

This chain uses TRBV11-1 with TRBJ2-7; TRBD2 matches at 12 bases. V lost 4 bases, J lost 2 bases, and 6 bases stayed unmatched. Per the germline V gene, CDR1 is SGHAT and CDR2 is FQDESV (reference sequence). This CDR3 contains 16 residues. The CDR3 sequence: CASSYGLAGTTYEQYF. The CDR3 region has the DNA TGTGCCAGCAGCTACGGACTAGCGGGGACTACCTACGAGCAGTACTTC.

This clonotype has just a few counts. The J gene is TRBJ2-5, the V gene TRBV12-3 or TRBV12-4; 8 bases fit TRBD2. This CDR3 spans 14 amino acids. J was trimmed by 2 bases and V by 6 bases; bases with no gene match: 5. CDR3 DNA: TGTGCCAGCAGAGGGACTAGTAGGCAAGAGACCCAGTACTTC. This gives the protein CASRGTSRQETQYF.

This clonotype was seen a few times. The genes are TRBV27 and TRBJ2-1, with no clear D. This CDR3 comprises 17 residues. Germline lookup yields CDR1 MNHEY and CDR2 SMNVEV (reference sequence). Trimming pared 5 bases from V and 4 bases from J, leaving 21 bases between. The CDR3: CASSPILPYIAYNEQFF. As DNA, the CDR3 is TGTGCCAGCAGTCCCATCTTACCCTACATTGCGTACAATGAGCAGTTCTTC.

This clonotype has ten or more counts. V and J are TRBV29-1 and TRBJ2-1; TRBD2 is a possible D gene (5 bases). This CDR3 has 12 amino acids. Germline V gene sequence: CDR1 SQVTM, CDR2 ANQGSEA. V was pared by 4 bases and J by 5 bases, with 9 bases between. CDR3 in amino acids: CSVGGLHNEQFF. CDR3 in DNA: TGCAGCGTTGGCGGGCTTCACAATGAGCAGTTCTTC.

In this sample, this clonotype turned up many times. The chain has TRBV9 and TRBJ2-1; weak D call: TRBD2 (6 bases). This CDR3 spans 14 amino acids. CDR1 and CDR2 (germline): SGDLS, YYNGEE. Trimming shortened V by 0 bases and J by 9 bases, and 13 bases separated the two germline ends. Written as DNA, the CDR3 is TGTGCCAGCAGCGTAGTGTGGCGGGACGTTGAGCAGTTCTTC. Protein sequence: CASSVVWRDVEQFF.

This clonotype was recorded at least ten times. The chain carries TRBV15 and TRBJ2-7; no reliable D call. Germline lookup yields CDR1 LNHNV and CDR2 YYDKDF (reference sequence). The CDR3 loop spans 13 amino acids. V lost 4 bases to trimming and J lost 3 bases, with 10 bases between them. This CDR3 is CATSISGHYEQYF. CDR3 in DNA: TGTGCCACCAGCATCTCCGGGCACTACGAGCAGTACTTC.

V is TRBV12-3 or TRBV12-4 and J is TRBJ2-7; D perhaps matches TRBD2 (5 bases). The CDR3 extends over 14 amino acids. With 5 bases removed from V and 2 bases from J, the gap between germline ends came to 13 bases. In DNA form, the CDR3 reads TGTGCCAGCAGTCTCGGAGGAGCTCCCTACGAGCAGTACTTC. Translation: CASSLGGAPYEQYF.

This clonotype was picked up a small number of times. The CDR3 sequence is CASSSWRGSGNTIYF. CDR3 sequence (DNA): TGTGCCAGCAGCTCCTGGAGGGGATCGGGAAACACCATATATTTT. This rearrangement joins TRBV7-9 to TRBJ1-3; D perhaps matches TRBD1 (5 bases). CDR3 size: 15 residues. The V end was cut by 4 bases, the J end by 4 bases, with 14 bases between. Germline CDR1 and CDR2: SEHNR and FQNEAQ (reference sequence). Variable domain in full (rest from reference TRBV7-9 and TRBJ1-3): DTGVSQNPRHKITKRGQNVTFRCDPISEHNRLYWYRQTLGQGPEFLTYFQNEAQLEKSRLLSDRFSAERPKGSFSTLEIQRTEQGDSAMYLCASSSWRGSGNTIYFGEGSWLTVV.

This clonotype was counted only a few times. V usage is TRBV28 and J usage is TRBJ1-4, with 7 positions matching TRBD1. The germline V gene has CDR1 MDHEN and CDR2 SYDVKM. J was trimmed by 5 bases and V by 6 bases; bases with no gene match: 21. The CDR3 is 19 residues long. The CDR3 reads CASSLTTYRGSRWNEKLFF. In DNA form, the CDR3 reads TGTGCCAGCAGCCTCACAACATACAGGGGAAGCCGGTGGAATGAAAAACTGTTTTTT.

The chain carries TRBV11-3 and TRBJ2-1; D not resolved. The CDR3 sequence is 16 residues long. Between the trimmed V and J ends, which lost 4 bases and 5 bases, there was a span of 18 bases. Germline CDR1 is SGHNT and CDR2 is YENEEA. The CDR3 is CASSSSTVAWDNEQFF. CDR3 nucleotide sequence: TGTGCCAGCAGCTCCTCCACGGTAGCCTGGGACAATGAGCAGTTCTTC.

This clonotype was found many times. V is TRBV2 and J is TRBJ2-1; D gene ambiguous. Germline-derived CDR1 and CDR2 are SNHLY and FYNNEI. The V end lost 5 bases, the J end lost 4 bases, and 15 bases lay between the germline ends. This CDR3 spans 15 amino acids. The CDR3 loop reads CASSLKGPSYNEQFF. CDR3 coding DNA: TGTGCCAGCAGTCTCAAGGGCCCATCATACAATGAGCAGTTCTTC.

The chain carries TRBV7-9 and TRBJ2-7, with 8 bases that match TRBD2. Germline V gene lookup returns CDR1 SEHNR and CDR2 FQNEAQ (reference sequence). The CDR3 loop spans 15 amino acids. Trimming removed 1 base from V and 5 bases from J; junction bases left unmatched: 7. CDR3 DNA sequence: TGTGCCAGCAGCTTAGAGGGGGGACTAGACAACGAGCAGTACTTC. Amino acid sequence: CASSLEGGLDNEQYF.

The CDR3 loop is CASSPYGVGYGYTF. As DNA, the CDR3 is TGTGCCAGCAGCCCCTACGGGGTGGGCTATGGCTACACCTTC. J is TRBJ1-2 and V is TRBV6-2 or TRBV6-3; D ambiguous. The CDR3 loop spans 14 amino acids. V was trimmed by 6 bases and J by 4 bases, leaving 15 bases between them. Germline V gene data show CDR1 as MNHEY and CDR2 as SVGEGT.

This sequence joins TRBV6-5 and TRBJ2-7; the D is unclear. The germline CDR1 and CDR2 sequences are MNHEY and SVGAGI. The CDR3 has 14 amino acids. With 0 bases removed from V and 2 bases from J, the gap between germline ends came to 8 bases. CDR3 loop: CASSYSTGPYEQYF. As DNA, the CDR3 is TGTGCCAGCAGTTACTCGACCGGTCCCTACGAGCAGTACTTC.

This clonotype occurred a few times. The chain carries TRBV12-5 and TRBJ2-2; D gene ambiguous. The ends were cut back, 6 bases at V and 0 bases at J, with 8 bases in the middle. Germline V gene lookup returns CDR1 LGHNT and CDR2 FRNRAP. CDR3 size: 14 residues. CDR3 sequence: CASGVTANTGELFF. The CDR3 bases are TGTGCTAGTGGAGTCACTGCGAACACCGGGGAGCTGTTTTTT.

The chain links TRBV12-3 or TRBV12-4 to TRBJ2-5; 9 nucleotides align to TRBD1. The V segment lost 5 bases and the J segment 4 bases; nucleotides outside the gene matches: 11. This CDR3 contains 16 residues. The CDR3 protein is CASSQTGTGRRETQYF. Written as DNA, the CDR3 is TGTGCCAGCAGTCAGACCGGGACAGGGCGCCGAGAGACCCAGTACTTC.

This clonotype was seen ten or more times. The rearrangement links TRBV7-9 to TRBJ2-4, with 7 bases identical to TRBD1. V lost 1 base to trimming and J lost 0 bases; unmatched junction nucleotides: 6. This CDR3 has 17 amino acids. Germline V CDR1 and CDR2: SEHNR, FQNEAQ (reference sequence). The CDR3 nucleotides are TGTGCCAGCAGCTTAGTCCCGGGACAGTTAGCCAAAAACATTCAGTACTTC. Its protein is CASSLVPGQLAKNIQYF. Drawing the rest from reference TRBV7-9 and TRBJ2-4, the complete variable domain is DTGVSQNPRHKITKRGQNVTFRCDPISEHNRLYWYRQTLGQGPEFLTYFQNEAQLEKSRLLSDRFSAERPKGSFSTLEIQRTEQGDSAMYLCASSLVPGQLAKNIQYFGAGTRLSVL.